This TCR beta chain was retrieved from a study of OX40 agonist ivuxolimab in advanced cancers. V lost 5 bases and J 0 bases, leaving 12 bases between the germline ends. This CDR3 is built from 15 residues. Germline loops: CDR1 MNHNS, CDR2 SASEGT. Profiled with immunoSEQ multiplex PCR; TCRdb holds only in-frame clones, not every one. The data contain 82,000 or so clones, roughly 92% of them singletons. This chain joins TRBV6-1 and TRBJ2-3; D not certain. The source is an adult with an advanced solid tumor such as melanoma, head and neck, liver or kidney cancer. The sequencing here drew on CD4+ or CD8+ T cells sorted from blood, taken in a trial of the OX40 agonist ivuxolimab. The chain's CDR3 is CASSLRVASTDTQYF. CDR3 nucleotide sequence: TGTGCCAGCAGTCTGAGAGTTGCTAGCACAGATACGCAGTATTTT.